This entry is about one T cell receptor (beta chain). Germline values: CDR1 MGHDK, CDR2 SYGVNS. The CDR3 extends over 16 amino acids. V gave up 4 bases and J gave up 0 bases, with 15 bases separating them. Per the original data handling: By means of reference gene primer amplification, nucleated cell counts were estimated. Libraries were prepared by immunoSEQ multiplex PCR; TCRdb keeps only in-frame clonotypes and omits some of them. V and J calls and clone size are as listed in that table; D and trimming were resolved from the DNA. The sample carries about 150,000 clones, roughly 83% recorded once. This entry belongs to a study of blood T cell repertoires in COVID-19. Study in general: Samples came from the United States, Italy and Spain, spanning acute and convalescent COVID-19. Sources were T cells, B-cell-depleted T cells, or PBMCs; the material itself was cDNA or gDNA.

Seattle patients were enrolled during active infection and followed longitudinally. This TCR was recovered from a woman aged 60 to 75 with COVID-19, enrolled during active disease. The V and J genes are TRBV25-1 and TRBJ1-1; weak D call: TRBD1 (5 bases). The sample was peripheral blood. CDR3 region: CASSGETGPLNTEAFF. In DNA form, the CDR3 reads TGTGCCAGCAGTGGGGAAACAGGACCTCTGAACACTGAAGCTTTCTTT.